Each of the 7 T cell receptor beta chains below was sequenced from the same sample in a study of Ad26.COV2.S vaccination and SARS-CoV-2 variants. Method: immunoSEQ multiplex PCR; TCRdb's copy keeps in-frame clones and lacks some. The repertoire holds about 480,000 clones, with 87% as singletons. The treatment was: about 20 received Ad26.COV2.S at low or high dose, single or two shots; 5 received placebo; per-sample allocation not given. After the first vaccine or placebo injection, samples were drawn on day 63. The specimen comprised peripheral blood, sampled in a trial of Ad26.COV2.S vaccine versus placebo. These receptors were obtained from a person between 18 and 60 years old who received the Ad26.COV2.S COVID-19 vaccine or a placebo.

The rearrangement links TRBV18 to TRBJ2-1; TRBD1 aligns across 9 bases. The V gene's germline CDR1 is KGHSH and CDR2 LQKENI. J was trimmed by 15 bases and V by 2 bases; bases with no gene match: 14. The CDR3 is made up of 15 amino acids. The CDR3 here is CASSPTGTGPSVLFF. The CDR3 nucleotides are TGTGCCAGCTCACCAACCGGGACAGGGCCTTCGGTATTGTTCTTC.

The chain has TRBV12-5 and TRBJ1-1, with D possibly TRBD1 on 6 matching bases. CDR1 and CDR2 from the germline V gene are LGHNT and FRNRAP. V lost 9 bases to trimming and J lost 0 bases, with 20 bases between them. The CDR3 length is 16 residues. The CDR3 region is CASQGNRDLMNTEAFF. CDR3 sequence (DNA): TGTGCTAGCCAAGGAAACAGGGATCTGATGAACACTGAAGCTTTCTTT.

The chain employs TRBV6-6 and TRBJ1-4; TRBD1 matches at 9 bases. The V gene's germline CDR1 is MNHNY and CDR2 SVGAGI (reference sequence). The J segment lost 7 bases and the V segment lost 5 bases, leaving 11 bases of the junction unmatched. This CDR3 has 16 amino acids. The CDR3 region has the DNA TGTGCCAGCAGTCTCCCGGCCGGGACAGGGCGTGAAAAACTGTTTTTT. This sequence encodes CASSLPAGTGREKLFF.

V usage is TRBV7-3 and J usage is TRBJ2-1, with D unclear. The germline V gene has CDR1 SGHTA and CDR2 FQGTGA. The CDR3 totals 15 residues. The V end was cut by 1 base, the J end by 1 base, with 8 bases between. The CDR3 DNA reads TGTGCCAGCAGCTTAAATCTTATATCCTACAATGAGCAGTTCTTC. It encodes CASSLNLISYNEQFF.

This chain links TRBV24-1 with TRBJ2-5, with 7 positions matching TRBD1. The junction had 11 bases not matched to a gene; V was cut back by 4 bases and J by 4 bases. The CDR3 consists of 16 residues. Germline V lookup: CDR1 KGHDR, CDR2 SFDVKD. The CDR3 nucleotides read TGTGCCACCAGTGACAAACGACAGGGAGTCGGAGAGACCCAGTACTTC. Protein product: CATSDKRQGVGETQYF.

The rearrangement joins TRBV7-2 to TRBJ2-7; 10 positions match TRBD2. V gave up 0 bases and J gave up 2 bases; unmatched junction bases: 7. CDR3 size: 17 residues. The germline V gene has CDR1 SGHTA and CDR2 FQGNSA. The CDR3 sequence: CASSLAKLAGLTYEQYF. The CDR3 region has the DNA TGTGCCAGCAGCTTAGCCAAACTAGCGGGGCTTACCTACGAGCAGTACTTC.

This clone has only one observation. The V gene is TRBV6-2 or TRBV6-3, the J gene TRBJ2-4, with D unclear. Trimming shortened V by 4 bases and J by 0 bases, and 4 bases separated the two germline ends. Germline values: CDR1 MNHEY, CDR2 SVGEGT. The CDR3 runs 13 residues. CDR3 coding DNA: TGTGCCAGCAGTTCTGCAGCCAAAAACATTCAGTACTTC. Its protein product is CASSSAAKNIQYF.